These 3 T cell receptor beta chains came from one sample sequenced in a study of blood T cell repertoires in COVID-19. Data came from immunoSEQ multiplex PCR; TCRdb stores just in-frame clones and leaves some out. Of some 74,000 clones listed, over 70% were seen once; the top ten hold approximately 12%. Sequenced input: peripheral blood. These receptors were collected from a human donor in a cohort sampled during active COVID-19.

This chain links TRBV21-1 with TRBJ2-7; TRBD2 is taken as the D call from the table, unchecked against the DNA. TRBV21-1 is a known pseudogene. There are 17 residues in the CDR3. The CDR3 protein is CASSPKRGVGGLGEQYV. The CDR3, as DNA: TGTGCCAGCAGCCCTAAACGGGGGGTAGGAGGACTTGGGGAGCAGTACGTC.

This chain uses TRBV5-1 with TRBJ2-2; no reliable D call. The germline gives CDR1 SGHRS, CDR2 YFSETQ. The CDR3 is made up of 13 amino acids. V was pared by 5 bases and J by 2 bases, with 7 bases between. CDR3 sequence reads: CASSGQNTGELFF. In DNA form, the CDR3 reads TGCGCCAGCAGTGGGCAAAACACCGGGGAGCTGTTTTTT. The entire variable domain, with the rest obtained from reference TRBV5-1 and TRBJ2-2, is as follows: KAGVTQTPRYLIKTRGQQVTLSCSPISGHRSVSWYQQTPGQGLQFLFEYFSETQRNKGNFPGRFSGRQFSNSRSEMNVSTLELGDSALYLCASSGQNTGELFFGEGSRLTVL.

The J gene is TRBJ1-2, the V gene TRBV3-1 (or the pseudogene TRBV3-2); 7 bases map to TRBD1. This CDR3 has 11 amino acids. The V gene end was trimmed by 5 bases and the J gene end by 8 bases; junction bases not matched to a gene: 2. Germline V CDR1 and CDR2: LGHDT, YNNKEL (reference sequence). CDR3 sequence (DNA): TGTGCCAGCAGCGACAGGGTCGGCTACACCTTC. This codes for CASSDRVGYTF.